This T cell receptor beta chain is from a study of T-cell reconstitution after alpha-beta-depleted transplantation in children (dated by TCRdb to 2015 to 2016). About the full investigation: Using TCR repertoire profiling, the study quantitatively followed how T-cell immune reconstitution unfolded in children after TCRalphabeta/CD19-depleted allogeneic hematopoietic cell transplantation.

Study-wide conclusions, independent of this receptor: The apparently early recovery of alphabetaT-cell counts about two months after transplant reportedly depended on only several hundred rapidly expanded clones that came from non-depleted graft cells. Over subsequent months, a decline in hyperexpanded clone frequencies was noted, and after one year, T-cell counts and TCRbeta diversity were mostly ascribed to newly produced T cells. In some patients, the high TCRbeta diversity seen at day 60 was put down to recipient T cells and intrathymic progenitors that had survived conditioning.

Receptor amplification or capture employed PCR. Instrument on record: Illumina HiSeq 2500. TCR library preparation used molecular barcoding, with unique molecular identifiers applied to normalize quantification of the TCRbeta repertoire. TCRdb took the public reads, trimmed them with fastp at Q25, ran MiXCR for clone calling and kept in-frame beta chains. Rows are combined by CDR3 protein, so each entry shows the most common genes and DNA. The sample has about 240,000 distinct CDR3 sequences on record, about 23% of them singletons. The top ten hold less than 3.5% of the sample. The CDR3, from cysteine to phenylalanine, totals 19 residues. The DNA shown is the 57-base CDR3, in frame from base 1. V sheds 5 bases and J sheds 0 bases, leaving 20 bases between their ends. Via the germline V gene, CDR1 is SGHAT and CDR2 FQNNGV. This clonotype was seen many times. The antigen it binds to is not known. Per-base qualities were not stored, and no clone one base away is much larger.

What this sample's treatment or condition label stands for: allogeneic hematopoietic cell transplantation with graft depleted of TCRalphabeta T cells and CD19 B cells. The transplant recipients were children given TCRalphabeta/CD19-depleted allogeneic hematopoietic cell grafts. Here the chain combines TRBV11-2 and TRBJ2-6; TRBD2 might be the D gene, on 6 matching bases. The clonotype originates from a girl aged 2 to 9 with Fanconi anemia, due to receive a stem cell transplant. The sample in question was PBMCs, obtained before TCRalphabeta/CD19-depleted stem cell transplant. Here is the DNA: TGTGCCAGCAGCCTCCCGACTAGTACACCTATCTCTGGGGCCAACGTCCTGACTTTC. Translated, it reads CASSLPTSTPISGANVLTF.